This TCR beta chain comes out of a study of blood T cell repertoires in COVID-19. Across the study: Samples representing acute and convalescent COVID-19 were sourced from the United States, Italy and Spain. Sample material is recorded as cDNA or gDNA derived from T cells, B-cell-depleted T cells, or PBMCs.

TCRdb's table, derived via immunoSEQ multiplex PCR, lists solely in-frame clones and lacks some. Altogether approximately 330,000 clones are present, roughly 87% being singletons, with the ten largest covering around 9.9%. Germline-derived CDR1 and CDR2 are SEHNR and FQNEAQ (reference sequence). CDR3 size: 14 residues. V was pared by 7 bases and J by 7 bases, with 17 bases between. Patients at the Seattle site were enrolled during active infection and followed longitudinally. This chain uses TRBV7-9 with TRBJ1-5, with a weak D call TRBD1 (5 bases). Sample: peripheral blood. The source of this sequence is a man aged 25 to 40 with COVID-19, enrolled during active disease. In nucleotides, the CDR3 is TGTGCCAGCACCTACGGGGGTGACGGGCAGCCCCAGCATTTT. It is translated as CASTYGGDGQPQHF.